Sequencing of this T cell receptor beta chain was carried out in a study of naive and memory T cell subsets. This CDR3 region has 14 residues. Trimming cost V 3 bases and J 0 bases, with 10 bases left between them. Germline CDR1 reads DFQATT; CDR2 reads SNEGSKA (reference sequence). Four subsets defined by CD45RA and CD27 were sorted after CD3, CD4, CD8 and live/dead staining. Findings and caveats of the study: Possibly reflecting memory cells re-expressing CD45RA, a few larger clonotypes occurred in naive repertoires, especially CD8.

With respect to this clonotype: Its antigen is unknown.

The beta constant-region primer was an equimolar mix of two oligonucleotides covering TRBC1 and TRBC2. Ligated cDNA was amplified by four rounds of PCR with nested alpha and beta constant-region primers and SP2. Ligation attached a single-stranded oligonucleotide with a 12-nucleotide UMI and the SP2 primer to the cDNA 3' end. TCRdb redid the calling of the UMI-ligation and nested PCR reads with MiXCR, one entry per CDR3 protein. This sample has about 90,000 distinct CDR3 sequences, with roughly 12% found just once. The chain couples TRBV20-1 to TRBJ2-3; D gene unclear. The receptor was isolated from a human donor in good health. The sample comprised naive CD4+ T cells from blood. CDR3 bases: TGCAGTGCTAGGACAACAACTAGCACAGATACGCAGTATTTT. Protein product: CSARTTTSTDTQYF.